In its sample, the clone carrying this T cell receptor beta chain was seen a few times. Its antigen is currently unknown. The record originates from a study of response to subunit inactivated influenza vaccine. Study findings and constraints: The authors put forward the suggestion that each seasonal influenza vaccination may bring in only a limited number of new T cells.

In TCRdb, the RT-PCR reads were re-called with MiXCR into one record per CDR3 protein. The table includes hundreds of thousands of distinct CDR3 sequences, roughly 27% detected once. Germline V gene lookup returns CDR1 SGHTA and CDR2 FQGNSA. The CDR3 has 14 amino acids. V dropped 5 bases and J dropped 7 bases, with 12 bases sitting between them. The J gene is TRBJ1-6, the V gene TRBV7-2; D may be TRBD1 (5 bases). The specimen was CD4+ T cells sorted from PBMCs, collected about 5 days after vaccination. This TCR derives from a man aged 45-65 years who received an inactivated influenza vaccine. CDR3 region: CASSMGRGNSPLHF. CDR3 sequence (DNA): TGTGCCAGCAGCATGGGACGGGGGAATTCACCCCTCCACTTT.